Below, 13 T cell receptor beta chains from the same sample are listed, as sequenced in a study of T cell responses to AZD1222 COVID-19 vaccine. Here immunoSEQ multiplex PCR was the method, and the copy in TCRdb shows in-frame clones only, minus some. The table records about 62,000 clones, roughly 90% of them present only once. Sequencing used peripheral blood, obtained on day 0 of AZD1222 vaccination. The source of these receptors is an adult in good health.

This chain uses TRBV9 with TRBJ2-3; D is perhaps TRBD2 (6 bases). The CDR3 has 16 amino acids. Germline values: CDR1 SGDLS, CDR2 YYNGEE. V was shortened by 1 base and J by 6 bases, with 18 bases between the two germline ends. The CDR3 DNA follows: TGTGCCAGCAGCGTATCGGGCGGGGCGGTGGTTGATACGCAGTATTTT. This encodes CASSVSGGAVVDTQYF.

The V and J genes are TRBV16 and TRBJ1-5, with 7 positions matching TRBD1. The CDR3 extends over 15 amino acids. The J segment lost 7 bases and the V segment lost 0 bases, leaving 6 bases of the junction unmatched. Germline V gene lookup returns CDR1 KGHSY and CDR2 FQNENV. The CDR3 spells CASSQSAGGKQPQHF. CDR3 nucleotides: TGTGCCAGCAGCCAATCCGCAGGGGGGAAACAGCCCCAGCATTTT.

The chain is built from TRBV19 and TRBJ1-3; D remains unclear. Germline CDR1 reads LNHDA; CDR2 reads SQIVND (reference sequence). Trimming shortened V by 7 bases and J by 2 bases, and 9 bases separated the two germline ends. The CDR3 is 13 amino acids. The CDR3 sequence is CASIGQAGNTIYF. The CDR3 nucleotides read TGTGCCAGTATAGGCCAGGCTGGAAACACCATATATTTT.

The chain has TRBV10-3 and TRBJ2-1; 12 bases line up with TRBD2. CDR1 and CDR2 from the germline V gene are ENHRY and SYGVKD. The CDR3 has 17 amino acids. V was clipped by 4 bases and J by 6 bases; unmatched bases: 10. The CDR3 bases are TGTGCCATCAGTGGCAGGCTAGCGGGGGGGCCGGGCAATGAGCAGTTCTTC. This gives the protein CAISGRLAGGPGNEQFF.

V usage is TRBV5-8 and J usage is TRBJ1-1; the D is unclear. V dropped 1 base and J dropped 1 base, with 5 bases sitting between them. The CDR3 has 13 residues. The germline gives CDR1 SGHTS, CDR2 YDEGEE. The CDR3 here is CASSLTENTEAFF. The CDR3 bases are TGTGCCAGCAGCTTGACAGAGAACACTGAAGCTTTCTTT.

CDR3 region: CASSPGEQNTEAFF. The CDR3 region has the DNA TGTGCCAGCTCACCAGGGGAACAGAACACTGAAGCTTTCTTT. The chain is built from TRBV18 and TRBJ1-1; D remains unclear. Deletions cut 2 bases from V and 1 base from J, with 8 bases between. Germline V CDR1 and CDR2: KGHSH, LQKENI. CDR3 length equals 14 residues.

The chain employs TRBV18 and TRBJ1-5, with 7 nucleotides matching TRBD1. Trimming removed 4 bases from V and 6 bases from J; junction bases left unmatched: 9. The CDR3 has 15 residues. The germline V gene encodes CDR1 KGHSH and CDR2 LQKENI. The CDR3, as DNA: TGTGCCAGCTCACTTACAGGGGCCCTTCGTCAGCCCCAGCATTTT. Residues: CASSLTGALRQPQHF.

The chain has TRBV6-5 and TRBJ2-1; 7 positions agree with TRBD1. The CDR3 is 14 amino acids. With V trimmed by 6 bases and J by 3 bases, 5 bases remained unmatched. Germline loops: CDR1 MNHEY, CDR2 SVGAGI. CDR3 loop: CASSPDRHYNEQFF. Written as DNA, the CDR3 is TGTGCCAGCAGCCCGGACAGGCACTACAATGAGCAGTTCTTC.

This clone appeared a few times. The V gene is TRBV5-1, the J gene TRBJ2-5; 10 bases are shared with TRBD1. This CDR3 contains 15 residues. V trimming: 2 bases; J trimming: 5 bases; junction bases outside the gene matches: 6. Germline CDR1 reads SGHRS; CDR2 reads YFSETQ. CDR3 DNA sequence: TGCGCCAGCAGCTTCGACAGGGGGCTAGGCGAGACCCAGTACTTC. Protein: CASSFDRGLGETQYF.

This chain connects TRBV2 to TRBJ1-5; no definite D call. Germline CDR1 reads SNHLY; CDR2 reads FYNNEI. V dropped 1 base and J dropped 0 bases, with 7 bases sitting between them. The CDR3 covers 15 residues. The CDR3 loop is CASSEEFYSNQPQHF. CDR3 bases: TGTGCCAGCAGTGAAGAATTTTATAGCAATCAGCCCCAGCATTTT.

Here the CDR3 reads CASSPQQGTYGYTF. The CDR3 coding sequence is TGTGCCAGCAGCCCACAGCAGGGCACCTATGGCTACACCTTC. V usage is TRBV7-2 and J usage is TRBJ1-2; D is perhaps TRBD1 (5 bases). This CDR3 comprises 14 residues. V dropped 5 bases and J dropped 4 bases, with 14 bases sitting between them. Germline CDR1 reads SGHTA; CDR2 reads FQGNSA. Variable domain in full (rest from reference TRBV7-2 and TRBJ1-2): GAGVSQSPSNKVTEKGKDVELRCDPISGHTALYWYRQSLGQGLEFLIYFQGNSAPDKSGLPSDRFSAERTGGSVSTLTIQRTQQEDSAVYLCASSPQQGTYGYTFGSGTRLTVV.

This clone was seen a handful of times. The rearrangement links TRBV18 to TRBJ2-1; 7 bases agree with TRBD1. The germline V gene has CDR1 KGHSH and CDR2 LQKENI. The CDR3 has 15 amino acids. Germline trimming cut 2 bases from V and 4 bases from J; bases unmatched to any gene: 5. The CDR3 spells CASSPTRGPYNEQFF. CDR3 sequence (DNA): TGTGCCAGCTCACCAACGAGGGGGCCGTACAATGAGCAGTTCTTC.

The chain employs TRBV7-3 and TRBJ1-1; tentative D call: TRBD1 (5 bases). Germline CDR1 reads SGHTA; CDR2 reads FQGTGA. The V end lost 6 bases, the J end lost 5 bases, and 13 bases lay between the germline ends. This CDR3 is built from 13 residues. This chain's CDR3 is CASSTRGDTEAFF. The CDR3 nucleotides read TGTGCCAGCAGTACCCGGGGGGATACTGAAGCTTTCTTT. The whole variable domain, filled in from reference TRBV7-3 and TRBJ1-1, reads GAGVSQTPSNKVTEKGKYVELRCDPISGHTALYWYRQSLGQGPEFLIYFQGTGAADDSGLPNDRFFAVRPEGSVSTLKIQRTERGDSAVYLCASSTRGDTEAFFGQGTRLTVV.